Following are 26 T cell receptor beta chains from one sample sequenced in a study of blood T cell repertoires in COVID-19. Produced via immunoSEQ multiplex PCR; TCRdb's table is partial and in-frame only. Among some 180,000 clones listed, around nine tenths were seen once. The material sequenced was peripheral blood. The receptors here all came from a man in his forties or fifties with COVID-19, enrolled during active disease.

CDR3 loop: CASSKLRNSYNEQFF. The DNA for the CDR3 is TGTGCCAGCAGCAAGCTCCGTAACTCCTACAATGAGCAGTTCTTC. The V and J genes are TRBV5-6 and TRBJ2-1, with D unresolved. Per the germline V gene, CDR1 is SGHDT and CDR2 is YYEEEE. Between the trimmed V and J ends, which lost 4 bases and 0 bases, there was a span of 11 bases. CDR3 length equals 15 residues.

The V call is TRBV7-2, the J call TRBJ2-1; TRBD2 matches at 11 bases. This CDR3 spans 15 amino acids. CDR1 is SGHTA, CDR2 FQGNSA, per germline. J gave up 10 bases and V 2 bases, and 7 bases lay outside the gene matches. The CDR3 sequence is CASSLRSGGAGEQFF. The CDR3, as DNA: TGTGCCAGCAGCTTACGTAGCGGGGGGGCGGGAGAGCAGTTCTTC.

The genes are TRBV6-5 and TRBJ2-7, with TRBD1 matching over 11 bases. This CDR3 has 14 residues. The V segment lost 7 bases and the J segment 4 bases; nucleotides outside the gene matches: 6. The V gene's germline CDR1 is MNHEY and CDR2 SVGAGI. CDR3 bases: TGTGCCAGCATAGGACAGGGGGCCGTATACGAGCAGTACTTC. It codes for CASIGQGAVYEQYF.

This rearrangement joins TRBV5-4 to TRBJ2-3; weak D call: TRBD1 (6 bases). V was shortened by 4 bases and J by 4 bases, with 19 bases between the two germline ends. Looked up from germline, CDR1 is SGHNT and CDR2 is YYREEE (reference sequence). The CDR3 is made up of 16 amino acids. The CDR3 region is CASSGGRLVKADTQYF. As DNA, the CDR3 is TGTGCCAGCAGCGGGGGCAGGCTAGTAAAGGCAGATACGCAGTATTTT.

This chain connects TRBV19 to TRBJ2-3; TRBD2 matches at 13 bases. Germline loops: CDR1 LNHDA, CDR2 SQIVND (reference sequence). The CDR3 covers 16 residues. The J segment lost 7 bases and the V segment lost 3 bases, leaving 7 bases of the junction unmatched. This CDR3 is CASSIGLAGDVHTQYF. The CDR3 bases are TGTGCCAGTAGTATCGGACTAGCGGGAGATGTTCATACGCAGTATTTT.

In DNA form, the CDR3 reads TGTGCCACCAGTGATCCCGGGACAGGGTTTGATGGCTACACCTTC. Translating gives CATSDPGTGFDGYTF. The V gene is TRBV24-1, the J gene TRBJ1-2, with 9 bases fitting TRBD1. Trimming cost V 3 bases and J 6 bases; bases outside gene matches: 7. The CDR3 consists of 15 residues. Germline loops: CDR1 KGHDR, CDR2 SFDVKD.

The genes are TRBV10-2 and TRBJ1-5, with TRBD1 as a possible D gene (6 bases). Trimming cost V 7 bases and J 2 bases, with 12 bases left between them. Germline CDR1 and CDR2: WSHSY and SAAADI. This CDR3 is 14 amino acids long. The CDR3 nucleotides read TGCGCCAGCACCGATGGGGGCCGCAATCAGCCCCAGCATTTT. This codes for CASTDGGRNQPQHF.

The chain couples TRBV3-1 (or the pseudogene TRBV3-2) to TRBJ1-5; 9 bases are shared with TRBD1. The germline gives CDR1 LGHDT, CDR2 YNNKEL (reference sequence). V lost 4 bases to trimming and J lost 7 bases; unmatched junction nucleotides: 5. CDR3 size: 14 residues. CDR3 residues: CASSPTGGGQPQHF. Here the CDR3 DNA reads TGTGCCAGCAGCCCTACAGGGGGCGGACAGCCCCAGCATTTT.

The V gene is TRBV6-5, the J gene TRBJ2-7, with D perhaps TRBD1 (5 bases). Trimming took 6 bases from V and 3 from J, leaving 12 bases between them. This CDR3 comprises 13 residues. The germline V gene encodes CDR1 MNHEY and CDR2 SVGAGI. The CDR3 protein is CASRPGNYYEQYF. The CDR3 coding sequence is TGTGCCAGCAGACCAGGGAACTACTACGAGCAGTACTTC.

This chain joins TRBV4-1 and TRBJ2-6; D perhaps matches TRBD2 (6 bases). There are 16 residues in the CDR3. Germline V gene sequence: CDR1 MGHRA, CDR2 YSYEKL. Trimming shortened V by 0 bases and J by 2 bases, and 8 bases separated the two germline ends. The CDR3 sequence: CASSQEEGAGANVLTF. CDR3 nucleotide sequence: TGCGCCAGCAGCCAAGAGGAGGGTGCTGGGGCCAACGTCCTGACTTTC.

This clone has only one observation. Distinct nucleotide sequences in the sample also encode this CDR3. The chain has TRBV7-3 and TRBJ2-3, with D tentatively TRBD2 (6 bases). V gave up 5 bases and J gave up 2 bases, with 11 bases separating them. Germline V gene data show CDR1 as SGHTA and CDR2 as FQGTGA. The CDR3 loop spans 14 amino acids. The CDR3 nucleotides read TGTGCCAGCAGCCCGGGACTTTCCACAGATACGCAGTATTTT. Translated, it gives CASSPGLSTDTQYF.

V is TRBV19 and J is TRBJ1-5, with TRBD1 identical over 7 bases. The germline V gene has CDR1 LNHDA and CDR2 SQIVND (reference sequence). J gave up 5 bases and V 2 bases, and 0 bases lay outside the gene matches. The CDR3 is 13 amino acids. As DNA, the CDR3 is TGTGCCAGTAGTATACAGGGGGATCAGCCCCAGCATTTT. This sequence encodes CASSIQGDQPQHF.

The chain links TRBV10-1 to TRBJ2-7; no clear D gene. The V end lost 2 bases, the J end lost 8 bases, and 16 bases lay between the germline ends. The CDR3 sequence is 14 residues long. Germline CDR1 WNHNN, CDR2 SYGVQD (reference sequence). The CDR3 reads CASSEGGPPAQQYF. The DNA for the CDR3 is TGCGCCAGCAGTGAGGGCGGCCCCCCTGCCCAGCAGTACTTC.

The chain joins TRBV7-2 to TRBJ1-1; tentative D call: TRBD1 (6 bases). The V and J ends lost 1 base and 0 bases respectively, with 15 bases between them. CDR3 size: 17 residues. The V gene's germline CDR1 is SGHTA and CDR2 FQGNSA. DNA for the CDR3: TGTGCCAGCAGCTTAGATTGGGGGGGCTGGCTGAACACTGAAGCTTTCTTT. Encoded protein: CASSLDWGGWLNTEAFF.

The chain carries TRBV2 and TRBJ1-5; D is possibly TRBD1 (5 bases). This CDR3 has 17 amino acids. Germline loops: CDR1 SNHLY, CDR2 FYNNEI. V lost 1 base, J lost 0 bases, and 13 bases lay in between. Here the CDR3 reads CASSEDWDSNSNQPQHF. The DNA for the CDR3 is TGTGCCAGCAGTGAAGATTGGGACTCCAATAGCAATCAGCCCCAGCATTTT.

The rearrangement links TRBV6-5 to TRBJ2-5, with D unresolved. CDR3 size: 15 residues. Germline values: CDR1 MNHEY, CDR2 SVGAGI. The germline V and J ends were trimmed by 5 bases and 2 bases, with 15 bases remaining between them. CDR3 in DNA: TGTGCCAGCAGTACCATCGAGGAGAATCAAGAGACCCAGTACTTC. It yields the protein CASSTIEENQETQYF.

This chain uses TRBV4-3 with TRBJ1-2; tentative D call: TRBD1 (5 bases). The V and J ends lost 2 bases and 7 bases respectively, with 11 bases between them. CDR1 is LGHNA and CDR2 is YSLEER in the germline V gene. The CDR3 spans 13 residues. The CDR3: CASSQLTQGGYTF. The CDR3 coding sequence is TGCGCCAGCAGCCAATTAACGCAGGGTGGCTACACCTTC.

DNA of the CDR3: TGCGCCAGCAGCTTGGAAGCGGGGGGGCGGTCTTACCCCAATGAGCAGTTCTTC. This sequence encodes CASSLEAGGRSYPNEQFF. V is TRBV5-1 and J is TRBJ2-1; TRBD2 matches 10 bases. This CDR3 has 18 residues. CDR1 is SGHRS and CDR2 is YFSETQ in the germline V gene. J lost 6 bases, V lost 0 bases, and 12 bases had no gene match.

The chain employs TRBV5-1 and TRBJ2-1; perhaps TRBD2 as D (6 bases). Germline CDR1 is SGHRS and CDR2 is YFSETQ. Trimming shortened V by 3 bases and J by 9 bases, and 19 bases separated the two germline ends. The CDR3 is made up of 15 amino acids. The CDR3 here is CASSYSGTGGSEQFF. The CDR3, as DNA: TGCGCCAGCAGCTACTCCGGGACCGGGGGTAGTGAGCAGTTCTTC.

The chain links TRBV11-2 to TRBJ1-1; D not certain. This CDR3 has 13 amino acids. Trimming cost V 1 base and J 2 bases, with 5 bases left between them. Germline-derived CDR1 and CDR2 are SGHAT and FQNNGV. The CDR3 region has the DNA TGTGCCAGCAGCTTAGGACAAAACACTGAAGCTTTCTTT. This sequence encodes CASSLGQNTEAFF.

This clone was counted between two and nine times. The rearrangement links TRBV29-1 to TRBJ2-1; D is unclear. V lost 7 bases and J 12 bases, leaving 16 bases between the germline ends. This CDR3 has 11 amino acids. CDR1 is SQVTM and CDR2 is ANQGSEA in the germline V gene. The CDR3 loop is CSALNLRRQFF. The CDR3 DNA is TGCAGCGCCCTAAATCTTAGAAGGCAGTTCTTC.

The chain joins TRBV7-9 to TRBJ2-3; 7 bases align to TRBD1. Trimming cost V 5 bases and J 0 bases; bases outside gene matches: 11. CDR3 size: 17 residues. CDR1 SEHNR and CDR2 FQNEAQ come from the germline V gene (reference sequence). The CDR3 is CASSAQTGTASTDTQYF. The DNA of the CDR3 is TGTGCCAGCAGCGCCCAAACCGGGACAGCTAGCACAGATACGCAGTATTTT.

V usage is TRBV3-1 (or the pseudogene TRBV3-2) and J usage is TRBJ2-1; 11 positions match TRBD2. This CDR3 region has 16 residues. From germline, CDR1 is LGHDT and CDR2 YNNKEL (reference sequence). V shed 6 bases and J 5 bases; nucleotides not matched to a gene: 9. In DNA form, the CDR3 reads TGTGCCAGCAGTTTCTCACTAGCGGGAGATCACAATGAGCAGTTCTTC. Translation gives CASSFSLAGDHNEQFF.

CDR3 bases: TGTGCCAGCAGAAACAGACAGGGCACCAATCAGCCCCAGCATTTT. Amino acids: CASRNRQGTNQPQHF. The rearrangement joins TRBV6-6 to TRBJ1-5; TRBD1 agrees at 7 bases. The germline V gene has CDR1 MNHNY and CDR2 SVGAGI (reference sequence). The length of the CDR3 is 15 residues. J gave up 3 bases and V 6 bases, and 8 bases lay outside the gene matches.

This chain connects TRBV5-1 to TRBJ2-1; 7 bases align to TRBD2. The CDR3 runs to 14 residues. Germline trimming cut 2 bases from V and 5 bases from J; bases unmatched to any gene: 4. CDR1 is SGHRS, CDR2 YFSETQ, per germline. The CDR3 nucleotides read TGCGCCAGCAGCTTAGGACTAGAGCACAATGAGCAGTTCTTC. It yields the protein CASSLGLEHNEQFF.

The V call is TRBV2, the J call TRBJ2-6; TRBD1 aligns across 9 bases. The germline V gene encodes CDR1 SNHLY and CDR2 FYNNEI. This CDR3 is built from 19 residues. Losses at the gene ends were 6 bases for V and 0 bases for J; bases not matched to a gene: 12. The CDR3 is CASSVSPGTGTSGANVLTF. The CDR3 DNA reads TGTGCCAGCAGCGTGAGCCCCGGGACAGGGACCTCTGGGGCCAACGTCCTGACTTTC.